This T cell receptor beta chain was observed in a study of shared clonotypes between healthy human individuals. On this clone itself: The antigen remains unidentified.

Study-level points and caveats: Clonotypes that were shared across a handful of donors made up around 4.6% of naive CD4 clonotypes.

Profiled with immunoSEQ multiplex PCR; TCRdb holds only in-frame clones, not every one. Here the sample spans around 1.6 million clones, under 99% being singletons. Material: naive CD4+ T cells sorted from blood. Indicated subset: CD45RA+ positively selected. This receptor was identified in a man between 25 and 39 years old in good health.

This chain's CDR3 is CASSLTTGSYNEQFF. The DNA of the CDR3 is TGTGCCAGCAGCTTAACGACAGGGTCGTACAATGAGCAGTTCTTC. This chain uses TRBV7-2 with TRBJ2-1; 7 bases agree with TRBD1. The CDR3 covers 15 residues. Germline CDR1 SGHTA, CDR2 FQGNSA. The trim removed 2 bases at V and 4 bases at J, leaving 5 bases unmatched.